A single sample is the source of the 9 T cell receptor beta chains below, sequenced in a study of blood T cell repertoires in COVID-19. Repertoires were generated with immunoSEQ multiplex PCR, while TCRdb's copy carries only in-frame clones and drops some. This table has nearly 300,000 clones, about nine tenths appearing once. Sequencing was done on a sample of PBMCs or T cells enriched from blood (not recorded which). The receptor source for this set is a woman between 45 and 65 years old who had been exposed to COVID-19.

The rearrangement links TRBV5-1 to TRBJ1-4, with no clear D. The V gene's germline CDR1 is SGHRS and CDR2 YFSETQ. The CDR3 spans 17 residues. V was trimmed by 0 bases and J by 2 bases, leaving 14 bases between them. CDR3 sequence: CASSLGLNGGTNEKLFF. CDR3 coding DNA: TGCGCCAGCAGCTTGGGACTCAACGGCGGGACTAATGAAAAACTGTTTTTT.

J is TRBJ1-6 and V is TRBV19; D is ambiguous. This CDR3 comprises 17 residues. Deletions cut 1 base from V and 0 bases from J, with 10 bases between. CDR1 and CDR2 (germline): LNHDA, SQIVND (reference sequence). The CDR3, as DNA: TGTGCCAGTAGTATAGGAGCGGGGAGCTCCTATAATTCACCCCTCCACTTT. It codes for CASSIGAGSSYNSPLHF.

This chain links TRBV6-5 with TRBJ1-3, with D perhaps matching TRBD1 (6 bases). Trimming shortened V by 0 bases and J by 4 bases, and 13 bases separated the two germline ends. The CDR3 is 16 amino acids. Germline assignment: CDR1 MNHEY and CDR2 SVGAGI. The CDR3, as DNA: TGTGCCAGCAGTTACTCCACGGGGGGCATCGGAAACACCATATATTTT. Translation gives CASSYSTGGIGNTIYF.

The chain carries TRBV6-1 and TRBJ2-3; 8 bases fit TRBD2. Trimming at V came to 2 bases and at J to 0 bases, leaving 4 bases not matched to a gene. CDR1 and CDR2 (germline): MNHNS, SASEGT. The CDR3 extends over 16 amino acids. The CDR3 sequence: CASSERTSPSTDTQYF. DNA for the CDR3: TGTGCCAGCAGTGAAAGGACTAGCCCTAGCACAGATACGCAGTATTTT.

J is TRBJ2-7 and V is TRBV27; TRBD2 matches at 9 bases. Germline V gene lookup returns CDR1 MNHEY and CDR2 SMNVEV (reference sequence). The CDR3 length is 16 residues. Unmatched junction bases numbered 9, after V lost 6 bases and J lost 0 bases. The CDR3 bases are TGTGCCAGCAGGGCGCGGGGGGGGTTCAGCTCCTACGAGCAGTACTTC. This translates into CASRARGGFSSYEQYF.

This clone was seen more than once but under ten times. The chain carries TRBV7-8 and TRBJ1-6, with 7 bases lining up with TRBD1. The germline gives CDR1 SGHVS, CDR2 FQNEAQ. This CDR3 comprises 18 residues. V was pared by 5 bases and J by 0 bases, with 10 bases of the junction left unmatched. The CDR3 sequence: CASSTPLTGSSYNSPLHF. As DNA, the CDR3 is TGTGCCAGCAGCACCCCCTTGACAGGGAGCTCCTATAATTCACCCCTCCACTTT.

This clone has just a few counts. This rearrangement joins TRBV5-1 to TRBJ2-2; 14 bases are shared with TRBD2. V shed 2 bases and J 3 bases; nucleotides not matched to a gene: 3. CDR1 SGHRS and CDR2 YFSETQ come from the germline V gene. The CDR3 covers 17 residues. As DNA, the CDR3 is TGCGCCAGCAGCTTCGGGACTAGCGGGGGATACACCGGGGAGCTGTTTTTT. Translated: CASSFGTSGGYTGELFF.

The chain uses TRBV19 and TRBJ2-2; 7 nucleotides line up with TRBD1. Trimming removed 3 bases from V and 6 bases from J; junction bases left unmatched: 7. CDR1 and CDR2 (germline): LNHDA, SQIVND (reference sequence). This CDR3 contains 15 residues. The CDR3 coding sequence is TGTGCCAGTAGTATCGACAGGGTCGGGTCCGGGGAGCTGTTTTTT. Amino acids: CASSIDRVGSGELFF.

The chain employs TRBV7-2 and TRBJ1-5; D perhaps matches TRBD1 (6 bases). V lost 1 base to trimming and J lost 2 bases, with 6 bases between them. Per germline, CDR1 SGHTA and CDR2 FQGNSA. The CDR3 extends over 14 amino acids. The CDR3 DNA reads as TGTGCCAGCAGCTTAGACAGGGGCAATCAGCCCCAGCATTTT. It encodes CASSLDRGNQPQHF.